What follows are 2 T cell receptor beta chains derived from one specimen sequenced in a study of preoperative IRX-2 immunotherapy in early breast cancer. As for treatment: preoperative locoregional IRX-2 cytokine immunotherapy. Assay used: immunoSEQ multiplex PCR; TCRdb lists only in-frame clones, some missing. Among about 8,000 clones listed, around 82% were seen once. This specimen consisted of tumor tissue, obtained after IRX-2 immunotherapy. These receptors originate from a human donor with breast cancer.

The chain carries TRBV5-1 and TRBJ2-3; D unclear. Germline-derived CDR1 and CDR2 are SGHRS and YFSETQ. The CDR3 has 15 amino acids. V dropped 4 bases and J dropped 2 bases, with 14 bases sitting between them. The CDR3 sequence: CASSHYRPDTDTQYF. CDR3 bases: TGCGCCAGCAGCCATTATAGGCCCGACACAGATACGCAGTATTTT.

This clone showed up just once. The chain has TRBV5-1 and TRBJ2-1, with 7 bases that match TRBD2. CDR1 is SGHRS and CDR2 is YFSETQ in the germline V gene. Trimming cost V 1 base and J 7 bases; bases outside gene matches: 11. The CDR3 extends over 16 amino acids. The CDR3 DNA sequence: TGCGCCAGCAGCTTGATTGCGGGAGAGGGAGGAAATGAGCAGTTCTTC. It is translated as CASSLIAGEGGNEQFF.